The T cell receptor beta chain described here comes from a study of beta chain features in type 1 diabetes. All of the isolated RNA was reverse transcribed, so expressed TCRB transcripts were sequenced. Sequencing used immunoSEQ multiplex PCR; TCRdb keeps in-frame clones, though not all of them. The data hold some 120,000 clones, with 15% to 20% observed a single time. Sampling consisted of one heparinised blood draw per donor, averaging roughly 0.12 L. A sort by CD45RO/CCR7/CD25/CD127/CD95/CD27 yielded CD4+ naive, central memory, regulatory and stem cell-like memory cells. Concerning this clone itself: Its antigen is still unknown.

The V gene lost 2 bases and the J gene lost 4 bases, with 6 bases spanning the gap. This CDR3 is built from 12 residues. The germline V gene has CDR1 SGHNT and CDR2 YYREEE (reference sequence). Study-level results: Type 1 diabetes patients had VDJ junctions that carried fewer insertions and more deletions. The naive, central memory and Treg TCRB repertoires looked more alike in patients than they did in healthy donors. Researchers report that Type 1 diabetes patients had moderately but significantly shorter TCRB CDR3s across all four CD4+ subsets.

The material sequenced was central memory CD4+ T cells from blood. This chain joins TRBV5-4 and TRBJ1-2; D may be TRBD1 (5 bases). The receptor comes from a man between 18 and 35 years old with type 1 diabetes. The CDR3 here is CASSFGAYGYTF. The CDR3 region has the DNA TGTGCCAGCAGCTTCGGGGCCTATGGCTACACCTTC.